This T cell receptor (beta chain) was captured by sequencing in a study of T cells expressing NK-cell markers. For TCR beta, cDNA was produced by 5'RACE template switching with UMIs. TCRdb re-analyzed the 5' RACE reads; it lists each CDR3 protein once, without DNA. This sample's table has 300,000 or so distinct CDR3 sequences. Germline V lookup: CDR1 SGHTA, CDR2 FQGNSA. The CDR3 sequence is 13 residues long. This receptor was identified in a woman between 18 and 69 years old in good health. The specimen sequenced was blood T cells: a sorted CD56 or NKG2C T cell subset, CD4+ or CD8+ T cells, or bulk PBMC T cells (not recorded which). J is TRBJ2-5 and V is TRBV7-2; TCRdb lists TRBD2, though no DNA is available to test this call. This chain's CDR3 is CASSFDTAGTQYF.